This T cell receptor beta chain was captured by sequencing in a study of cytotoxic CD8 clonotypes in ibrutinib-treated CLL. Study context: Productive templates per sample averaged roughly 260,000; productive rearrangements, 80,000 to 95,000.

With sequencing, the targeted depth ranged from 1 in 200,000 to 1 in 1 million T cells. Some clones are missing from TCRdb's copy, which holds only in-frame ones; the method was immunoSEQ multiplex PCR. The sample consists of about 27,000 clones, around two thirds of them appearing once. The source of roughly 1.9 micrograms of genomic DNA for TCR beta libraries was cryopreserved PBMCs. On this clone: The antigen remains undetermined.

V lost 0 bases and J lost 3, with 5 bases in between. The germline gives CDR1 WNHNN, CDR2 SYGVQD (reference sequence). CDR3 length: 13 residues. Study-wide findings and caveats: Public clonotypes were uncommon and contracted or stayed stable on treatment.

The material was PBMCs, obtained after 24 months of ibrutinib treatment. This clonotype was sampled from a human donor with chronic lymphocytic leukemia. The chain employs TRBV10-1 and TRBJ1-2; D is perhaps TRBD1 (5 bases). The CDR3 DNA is TGCGCCAGCAGTGAGTCAGGGGACTATGGCTACACCTTC. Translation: CASSESGDYGYTF.